This paragraph reports one TCR beta chain. Other nucleotide sequences from this sample produce the same CDR3. In the original workflow: It was from reference gene primer amplification that nucleated cell counts were estimated. Assay used: immunoSEQ multiplex PCR; TCRdb lists only in-frame clones, some missing. Clone size and V and J calls were adopted from that table, with D and trimming inferred from the DNA. The sample includes 150,000 or so clones, around 80% of them seen just once. These data come from a study of blood T cell repertoires in COVID-19. Study at large: Samples taken during acute and convalescent COVID-19 were collected in the United States, Italy and Spain. The analysed material was cDNA or gDNA that came from T cells, B-cell-depleted T cells, or PBMCs.

CDR1 and CDR2 from the germline V gene are SQVTM and ANQGSEA. V was trimmed by 2 bases and J by 0 bases, leaving 5 bases between them. The CDR3 has 13 residues. The chain links TRBV29-1 to TRBJ1-3; D remains ambiguous. Sequences were obtained from peripheral blood. This sequence originates from a man aged 55 to 70 with active or convalescent COVID-19. The CDR3 DNA reads as TGCAGCGTTGAACTCTTCTCTGGAAACACCATATATTTT. Translated: CSVELFSGNTIYF.